These 9 T cell receptor beta chains were sequenced from one sample in a study of T cell responses to AZD1222 COVID-19 vaccine. Only in-frame clones appear in the TCRdb table, and some are missing; sequencing was by immunoSEQ multiplex PCR. The table includes 150,000 to 200,000 clones, approximately 86% detected once. The sample here was peripheral blood, taken on day 0 of AZD1222 vaccination. Receptors were obtained from an adult in good health.

The V call is TRBV19, the J call TRBJ2-1, with TRBD2 matching 7 bases. The CDR3 has 17 amino acids. J lost 0 bases, V lost 5 bases, and 10 bases had no gene match. Germline V gene lookup returns CDR1 LNHDA and CDR2 SQIVND (reference sequence). Here the CDR3 reads CASSPRLAGSSYNEQFF. In nucleotides, the CDR3 is TGTGCCAGTAGTCCGCGACTAGCTGGTTCCTCCTACAATGAGCAGTTCTTC.

This clone was seen just once. V gene TRBV6-5 combines with J gene TRBJ1-6; D call uncertain. The CDR3 spans 15 residues. Per germline, CDR1 MNHEY and CDR2 SVGAGI. V lost 5 bases to trimming and J lost 3 bases, with 11 bases between them. In DNA form, the CDR3 reads TGTGCCAGCAGTCCCAAAGCAATCTATAATTCACCCCTCCACTTT. Its translation is CASSPKAIYNSPLHF.

The genes are TRBV10-3 and TRBJ2-7; no firm D call. In germline, CDR1 is ENHRY, CDR2 SYGVKD. The V gene lost 4 bases and the J gene lost 4 bases, with 8 bases spanning the gap. This CDR3 contains 12 residues. CDR3: CAISAAEYEQYF. CDR3 nucleotides: TGTGCCATCAGTGCGGCAGAATACGAGCAGTACTTC.

The genes are TRBV10-3 and TRBJ1-2; the match to TRBD1 covers 7 bases. This CDR3 region has 16 residues. CDR1 and CDR2 from the germline V gene are ENHRY and SYGVKD. V lost 0 bases, J lost 6 bases, and 10 bases stayed unmatched. The DNA of the CDR3 is TGTGCCATCAGTGAGTCGAGGGGGCCCCGGGGCAATGGCTACACCTTC. Translated, it gives CAISESRGPRGNGYTF.

The chain recombines TRBV18 with TRBJ1-1; possible D gene TRBD1, 5 bases. Germline values: CDR1 KGHSH, CDR2 LQKENI. This CDR3 has 15 residues. The ends were cut back, 1 base at V and 2 bases at J, with 11 bases in the middle. CDR3 loop: CASSPQPGGNTEAFF. Here the CDR3 DNA reads TGTGCCAGCTCACCACAGCCGGGGGGAAACACTGAAGCTTTCTTT.

V is TRBV30 and J is TRBJ1-4, with D perhaps matching TRBD1 (5 bases). The CDR3 covers 16 residues. Trimming cost V 2 bases and J 4 bases, with 17 bases left between them. Germline assignment: CDR1 GTSNPN and CDR2 SVGIG (reference sequence). CDR3 in DNA: TGTGCCTGGAGTCCCCCCCCCGGGGGGAATAATGAAAAACTGTTTTTT. It encodes CAWSPPPGGNNEKLFF.

This clone was seen only once. The CDR3 nucleotides read TGTGCCAGCAGTTACTCGACGGGGGGCACTGAAGCTTTCTTT. This sequence encodes CASSYSTGGTEAFF. The V and J genes are TRBV6-5 and TRBJ1-1; perhaps TRBD1 as D (5 bases). The CDR3 spans 14 residues. Germline CDR1 MNHEY, CDR2 SVGAGI. V lost 0 bases and J lost 4, with 9 bases in between.

The chain couples TRBV18 to TRBJ2-7; 11 positions match TRBD2. Losses at the gene ends were 3 bases for V and 2 bases for J; bases not matched to a gene: 9. Per germline, CDR1 KGHSH and CDR2 LQKENI. This CDR3 has 17 residues. DNA of the CDR3: TGTGCCAGCTCACCTAAAGGGACTAGCGGCTCCCCCTACGAGCAGTACTTC. Translated: CASSPKGTSGSPYEQYF.

The V call is TRBV4-2, the J call TRBJ2-7; 8 bases align to TRBD2. With V trimmed by 1 base and J by 6 bases, 8 bases remained unmatched. CDR3 length equals 15 residues. Germline assignment: CDR1 LGHNA and CDR2 YNFKEQ. This chain's CDR3 is CASSQVGSGGGEQYF. CDR3 nucleotide sequence: TGTGCCAGCAGCCAAGTAGGATCGGGAGGGGGCGAGCAGTACTTC.